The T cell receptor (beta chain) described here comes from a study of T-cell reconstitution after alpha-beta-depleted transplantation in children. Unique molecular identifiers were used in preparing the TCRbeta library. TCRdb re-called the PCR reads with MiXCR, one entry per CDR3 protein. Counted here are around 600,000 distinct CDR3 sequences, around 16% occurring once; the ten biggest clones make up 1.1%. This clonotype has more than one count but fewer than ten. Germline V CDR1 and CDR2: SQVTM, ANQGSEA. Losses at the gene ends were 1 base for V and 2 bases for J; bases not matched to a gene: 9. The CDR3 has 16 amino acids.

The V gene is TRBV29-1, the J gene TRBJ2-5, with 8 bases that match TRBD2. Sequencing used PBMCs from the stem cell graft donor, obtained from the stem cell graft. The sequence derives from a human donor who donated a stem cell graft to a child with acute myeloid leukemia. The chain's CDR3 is CSVEGSGNYPQETQYF. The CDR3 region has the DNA TGCAGCGTTGAAGGTAGCGGGAACTACCCTCAAGAGACCCAGTACTTC.